The 27 T cell receptor beta chains below were found in one sample sequenced in a study of blood T cell repertoires in COVID-19. Only in-frame clones appear in the TCRdb table, and some are missing; sequencing was by immunoSEQ multiplex PCR. The table records nearly 50,000 clones, approximately 87% of them present only once. Sequenced material: peripheral blood. These receptors were collected from a woman aged 60-75 years with acute or convalescent COVID-19.

This chain uses TRBV12-3 or TRBV12-4 with TRBJ2-1, with 8 bases fitting TRBD2. The J segment lost 8 bases and the V segment lost 2 bases, leaving 2 bases of the junction unmatched. The length of the CDR3 is 13 residues. DNA for the CDR3: TGTGCCAGCAGTTTATTAGCGGGATATGAGCAGTTCTTC. This translates into CASSLLAGYEQFF.

This chain connects TRBV7-9 to TRBJ1-5, with 11 bases aligning to TRBD1. Germline V CDR1 and CDR2: SEHNR, FQNEAQ (reference sequence). The ends lost 5 bases at V and 5 bases at J; junction bases unmatched: 5. The CDR3 has 15 amino acids. In DNA, the CDR3 is TGTGCCAGCAGCGCAGGACAGGGGGCTTATCAGCCCCAGCATTTT. Its translation is CASSAGQGAYQPQHF.

This clone was seen just once. V is TRBV7-3 and J is TRBJ2-3, with 13 nucleotides matching TRBD2. CDR1 is SGHTA and CDR2 is FQGTGA in the germline V gene. CDR3 length: 16 residues. J was trimmed by 4 bases and V by 4 bases; bases with no gene match: 5. The CDR3 is CASSSGLAGLADTQYF. CDR3 DNA: TGTGCCAGCAGCTCGGGACTAGCGGGACTCGCAGATACGCAGTATTTT.

This clone rates as medium-sized (0.01 to 0.1%). The same CDR3 can be traced to other DNA sequences in this sample. The gene calls are TRBV7-8 and TRBJ1-2, with no clear D. The CDR3 is 13 amino acids. V lost 5 bases to trimming and J lost 4 bases, with 11 bases between them. The germline V gene encodes CDR1 SGHVS and CDR2 FQNEAQ. The CDR3 DNA reads TGTGCCAGCAGCCCACCTGGACTCTATGGCTACACCTTC. Translated: CASSPPGLYGYTF.

J is TRBJ2-3 and V is TRBV7-2, with D perhaps TRBD2 (6 bases). V lost 5 bases, J lost 2 bases, and 17 bases lay in between. There are 16 residues in the CDR3. Germline assignment: CDR1 SGHTA and CDR2 FQGNSA. CDR3 nucleotides: TGTGCCAGCAGCGTCGAGAGCGGGCTTGCCACAGATACGCAGTATTTT. Its protein is CASSVESGLATDTQYF.

This chain joins TRBV30 and TRBJ1-2; D is undetermined. The germline gives CDR1 GTSNPN, CDR2 SVGIG (reference sequence). The CDR3 sequence is 11 residues long. Trimming removed 3 bases from V and 2 bases from J, with 4 bases in between. Written as DNA, the CDR3 is TGTGCCTGGAGCGGGAACTATGGCTACACCTTC. It codes for CAWSGNYGYTF.

This clone has ten or more counts. The gene calls are TRBV5-1 and TRBJ2-2, with D possibly matching TRBD1 (6 bases). V lost 0 bases and J 0 bases, leaving 9 bases between the germline ends. Germline lookup yields CDR1 SGHRS and CDR2 YFSETQ. The CDR3 runs 16 residues. The CDR3 DNA follows: TGCGCCAGCAGCTTGGTTGGGGGCTCGAACACCGGGGAGCTGTTTTTT. It yields the protein CASSLVGGSNTGELFF.

The chain employs TRBV6-6 and TRBJ2-5, with 10 positions matching TRBD2. CDR3 length: 17 amino acids. Germline values: CDR1 MNHNY, CDR2 SVGAGI (reference sequence). Unmatched junction bases numbered 13, after V lost 5 bases and J lost 4 bases. In DNA, the CDR3 is TGTGCCAGCAGTCACCCCCTGGGAGCGGGAGGGAGAGAGACCCAGTACTTC. This sequence encodes CASSHPLGAGGRETQYF.

The chain has TRBV9 and TRBJ1-1; 8 nucleotides line up with TRBD1. Germline assignment: CDR1 SGDLS and CDR2 YYNGEE. Trimming removed 0 bases from V and 1 base from J; junction bases left unmatched: 2. This CDR3 has 15 amino acids. DNA for the CDR3: TGTGCCAGCAGCGTAGGGACAGGGCCGAACACTGAAGCTTTCTTT. It encodes CASSVGTGPNTEAFF.

The chain recombines TRBV6-5 with TRBJ2-7; TRBD1 aligns across 7 bases. V shed 6 bases, J shed 7 bases, and the junction held 9 bases outside the gene matches. Germline CDR1 MNHEY, CDR2 SVGAGI. CDR3 length: 13 amino acids. CDR3 sequence: CASSPPGTDEQYF. For the CDR3, the DNA is TGTGCCAGCAGCCCCCCCGGGACAGATGAGCAGTACTTC.

This chain links TRBV5-6 with TRBJ1-5; D unclear. Per the germline V gene, CDR1 is SGHDT and CDR2 is YYEEEE. The CDR3 is 14 amino acids. The V end was cut by 0 bases, the J end by 4 bases, with 8 bases between. The CDR3 bases are TGTGCCAGCAGCTTGGGTAGCCGGAATCAGCCCCAGCATTTT. This gives the protein CASSLGSRNQPQHF.

The chain joins TRBV18 to TRBJ2-5, with D unclear. CDR3 size: 13 residues. CDR1 is KGHSH, CDR2 LQKENI, per germline. Trimming pared 3 bases from V and 5 bases from J, leaving 10 bases between. In DNA form, the CDR3 reads TGTGCCAGCTCACCTACAATCTGGGAGACCCAGTACTTC. Its protein product is CASSPTIWETQYF.

The rearrangement joins TRBV5-1 to TRBJ1-3; possible D gene TRBD1, 5 bases. This CDR3 has 15 amino acids. Between the trimmed V and J ends, which lost 0 bases and 0 bases, there was a span of 7 bases. Germline V gives CDR1 SGHRS, CDR2 YFSETQ. The CDR3, as DNA: TGCGCCAGCAGCTTGGCAGGGTCCTCTGGAAACACCATATATTTT. Translated, it gives CASSLAGSSGNTIYF.

This clone has only one observation. The chain combines TRBV7-9 with TRBJ1-5; weak D call: TRBD1 (5 bases). V was cut by 3 bases and J by 7 bases, with 7 bases left in between. CDR1 is SEHNR, CDR2 FQNEAQ, per germline (reference sequence). The CDR3 has 12 amino acids. CDR3 region: CASSFSGQPQHF. CDR3 DNA: TGTGCCAGCAGCTTCTCAGGGCAGCCCCAGCATTTT.

The J gene is TRBJ2-7, the V gene TRBV19, with 7 bases identical to TRBD1. The length of the CDR3 is 14 residues. V lost 4 bases, J lost 2 bases, and 5 bases stayed unmatched. CDR1 and CDR2 (germline): LNHDA, SQIVND (reference sequence). CDR3 residues: CASSTRDRPYEQYF. CDR3 nucleotide sequence: TGTGCCAGTAGTACCCGGGACAGACCCTACGAGCAGTACTTC.

This rearrangement joins TRBV4-2 to TRBJ2-7, with 10 positions matching TRBD2. V gave up 4 bases and J gave up 6 bases; unmatched junction bases: 9. The CDR3 spans 15 residues. Germline V gene data show CDR1 as LGHNA and CDR2 as YNFKEQ. Written as DNA, the CDR3 is TGTGCCAGCAGCCTTAGCGGGGGGCCCACCCTCGAGCAGTACTTC. Amino acids: CASSLSGGPTLEQYF.

This clone was recorded a few times. The chain recombines TRBV5-1 with TRBJ1-1; possible D gene TRBD1, 5 bases. V dropped 4 bases and J dropped 0 bases, with 10 bases sitting between them. The length of the CDR3 is 14 residues. Germline loops: CDR1 SGHRS, CDR2 YFSETQ. In nucleotides, the CDR3 is TGCGCCAGCAGCCCCGGGACTGTGAACACTGAAGCTTTCTTT. Translated: CASSPGTVNTEAFF.

The J gene is TRBJ2-3, the V gene TRBV9; D remains unclear. V lost 2 bases, J lost 5 bases, and 12 bases lay in between. The CDR3 covers 14 residues. Per the germline V gene, CDR1 is SGDLS and CDR2 is YYNGEE. The CDR3 coding sequence is TGTGCCAGCAGCGTGAGAGGAGTTGAAGATACGCAGTATTTT. Its protein product is CASSVRGVEDTQYF. The full variable domain, with the rest looked up from reference TRBV9 and TRBJ2-3, is DSGVTQTPKHLITATGQRVTLRCSPRSGDLSVYWYQQSLDQGLQFLIQYYNGEERAKGNILERFSAQQFPDLHSELNLSSLELGDSALYFCASSVRGVEDTQYFGPGTRLTVL.

The V gene is TRBV6-5, the J gene TRBJ1-2, with TRBD1 as a possible D gene (6 bases). In germline, CDR1 is MNHEY, CDR2 SVGAGI. V was shortened by 4 bases and J by 1 base, with 10 bases between the two germline ends. CDR3 length equals 14 residues. In DNA form, the CDR3 reads TGTGCCAGCAGTTTATACAGGGTTAACTATGGCTACACCTTC. Translating it yields CASSLYRVNYGYTF.

V is TRBV4-1 and J is TRBJ2-1, with TRBD1 matching 8 bases. The J segment lost 4 bases and the V segment lost 4 bases, leaving 9 bases of the junction unmatched. The CDR3 totals 16 residues. Germline loops: CDR1 MGHRA, CDR2 YSYEKL. The CDR3 sequence: CASSRGDRGEYNEQFF. CDR3 DNA sequence: TGCGCCAGCAGCCGAGGAGACAGGGGCGAATACAATGAGCAGTTCTTC.

V and J are TRBV2 and TRBJ1-2, with D perhaps matching TRBD1 (6 bases). Trimming stripped 1 base from V and 4 bases from J, with 19 bases between. CDR3 size: 17 residues. The V gene's germline CDR1 is SNHLY and CDR2 FYNNEI. The CDR3 nucleotides are TGTGCCAGCAGTGAAGTATTTGGCAGGGGCGTAACCTATGGCTACACCTTC. This translates into CASSEVFGRGVTYGYTF.

This chain joins TRBV12-5 and TRBJ2-1; 10 nucleotides align to TRBD2. The J segment lost 1 base and the V segment lost 1 base, leaving 7 bases of the junction unmatched. There are 18 residues in the CDR3. The germline V gene encodes CDR1 LGHNT and CDR2 FRNRAP. CDR3 nucleotide sequence: TGTGCTAGTGGTTTGGGACTAGCGGGCTATTCTTCCTACAATGAGCAGTTCTTC. This codes for CASGLGLAGYSSYNEQFF.

The chain recombines TRBV30 with TRBJ1-2; maybe TRBD1 (5 bases). V shed 0 bases and J shed 6 bases, with 11 bases lying between them. Germline V gives CDR1 GTSNPN, CDR2 SVGIG (reference sequence). CDR3 length: 13 residues. This CDR3 is CAWSVQPGNGYTF. The CDR3, as DNA: TGTGCCTGGAGTGTACAACCAGGGAATGGCTACACCTTC.

The V call is TRBV7-3, the J call TRBJ2-3; TRBD2 might be the D (6 bases). Germline CDR1 and CDR2: SGHTA and FQGTGA. V gave up 4 bases and J gave up 6 bases, with 8 bases separating them. The CDR3 runs 12 residues. DNA of the CDR3: TGTGCCAGCAGCTCGGAGGGTGATACGCAGTATTTT. Its protein is CASSSEGDTQYF.

The rearrangement links TRBV24-1 to TRBJ2-2, with 9 bases identical to TRBD1. This CDR3 is 15 amino acids long. The germline V gene encodes CDR1 KGHDR and CDR2 SFDVKD. V lost 4 bases, J lost 3 bases, and 2 bases stayed unmatched. This chain's CDR3 is CATSEGQGYTGELFF. For the CDR3, the DNA is TGTGCCACCAGTGAGGGACAGGGTTACACCGGGGAGCTGTTTTTT.

This chain joins TRBV13 and TRBJ2-2, with 10 bases aligning to TRBD2. With V trimmed by 3 bases and J by 2 bases, 6 bases remained unmatched. CDR1 and CDR2 (germline): PRHDT, FYEKMQ (reference sequence). The CDR3 covers 17 residues. CDR3 loop: CASSFRLAGLNTGELFF. The CDR3 bases are TGTGCCAGCAGCTTTAGACTAGCGGGTTTAAACACCGGGGAGCTGTTTTTT.

This clone has just a few counts. The gene calls are TRBV5-3 and TRBJ2-4, with a weak D call TRBD1 (5 bases). TRBV5-3 is assigned to the ORF class and has an uncertain function. The CDR3 contains 19 residues. With 1 base removed from V and 0 bases from J, the gap between germline ends came to 20 bases. The CDR3 loop reads CARSLTDNFRVKAKNIQYF. Written as DNA, the CDR3 is TGTGCCAGAAGCTTGACGGACAATTTTCGGGTGAAAGCCAAAAACATTCAGTACTTC.